This entry features one TCR beta chain sequence. Its antigen has not been determined. No much larger clone exists at a distance of one base, and base qualities are not known. Per the germline V gene, MDHEN is the CDR1 and SYDVKM is the CDR2. V is pruned by 5 bases and J by 2 bases, leaving 3 bases of the junction without a gene match. The CDR3, cysteine through phenylalanine, is 14 amino acids long. Only the CDR3 DNA is retained, 42 bases long and in frame from the first base. This sample was included in a study of PD-L1 blockade in urothelial cancer (dated by TCRdb to about 2017). Broadly, across the study: Therapy was started in the mid-2010s for all patients, and atezolizumab 1,200 mg was administered intravenously every 3 weeks. About 85% of the roughly 29 patients were males with bladder-origin urothelial cancer, and about two thirds of the roughly 30 reported a prior smoking history. Patients had an ECOG performance status of 0 or 1 and had received between 0 and 3 prior chemotherapy regimens. Blood samples were analyzed at 3 weeks after treatment start (second dose) and at 6 weeks after treatment start. A median of about 150,000 T cells and 80,000 to 95,000 unique TCRs was obtained from blood samples, and a median clonality of approximately 0.086 was observed. An exploratory multi-omic analysis was conducted of the somatic, immune and clinical correlates of response to PD-L1 blockade with atezolizumab in urothelial cancer. Pretreatment tumor samples, along with matched peripheral blood collected serially before and after atezolizumab treatment, underwent TCR sequencing. Durable clinical benefit was defined as progression-free survival longer than 6 months, and TCR features were also tested against progression-free and overall survival. In the same patients, whole exome sequencing and RNA sequencing of pretreatment tumors were performed in addition to TCR sequencing. Durable clinical benefit was achieved by nine patients and was not achieved by 20 patients. Pretreatment blood TCR-seq was available for twenty-nine patients, at least one posttreatment blood collection was obtained for 25 or so patients, and tumor TCR-seq was available for 25 or so patients.

The cohort comprised about 30 patients with locally advanced or metastatic urothelial carcinoma treated at Memorial Sloan Kettering on a trial protocol. Peripheral blood mononuclear cells were collected pretreatment and during treatment, with between 1 and 8 total time points per patient. The Qiagen DNeasy Blood extraction kit was used to purify genomic DNA from total PBMCs and tumor samples. PBMCs were collected pretreatment and during treatment, and were isolated and stored as previously described. Paper-wide results and their limitations: A pretreatment peripheral blood TCR clonality below the median was linked to improved progression-free and overall survival. Because of the small sample size (n of about 29) and the many exploratory analyses performed, the results are intended to be regarded as hypothesis-generating. At 3 weeks after the start of treatment, tumor-associated TCR clones in peripheral blood had expanded more in patients with durable benefit (n of about 22, p = 0.022).

Synthetic TCR analog templates were spiked into each PCR to estimate absolute template abundance from read counts. The immunoSEQ assay used bias-controlled V and J gene primers to amplify TCRbeta CDR3 regions from genomic DNA. Sequencing of rearranged TCRbeta segments was performed at approximately 20X coverage. Under the source paper's analysis protocol: Sequencing errors were corrected by clustering, and CDR3s were annotated against IMGT so that V, D and J genes could be assigned. Downstream analyses used only productive TCRbeta rearrangements and left out out-of-frame or stop-codon sequences. To compute clonality, Shannon entropy was normalized by the log of the number of unique productive sequences and then subtracted from one. Clones differing between time points or between blood and tumor were identified using Fisher's exact test with Benjamini-Hochberg correction, with an adjusted p below 0.01 applied as the threshold. Sourced from immuneACCESS, this table was stored by TCRdb with only in-frame sequences that have V and J called. A share of the clones is absent; for the studies checked, an unresolved V gene accounts for under half, and the remainder has no known explanation. The V and J calls and clone size were taken over from that table, and D and trimming were inferred from the DNA. The sample data list about 110,000 clones, and roughly 84% of these were observed just once. The ten largest clones represent 2% to 2.5% of the sample.

Material: PBMCs, obtained around atezolizumab (anti-PD-L1) treatment. The TCR sequence derives from a man aged 50 to 59 with urothelial cancer. The chain couples TRBV28 to TRBJ2-7; the central 10 bases match TRBD2. The CDR3 sequence is CASSIGTSAYEQYF. The DNA reads TGTGCCAGCAGTATCGGGACTAGCGCCTACGAGCAGTACTTC. The full variable domain, with segments outside the CDR3 supplied by the reference TRBV28 and TRBJ2-7 proteins, appears as DVKVTQSSRYLVKRTGEKVFLECVQDMDHENMFWYRQDPGLGLRLIYFSYDVKMKEKGDIPEGYSVSREKKERFSLILESASTNQTSMYLCASSIGTSAYEQYFGPGTRLTVT.